Listed below are T cell receptor beta chains from one sample, sequenced in a study of early T cells in non-severe SARS-CoV-2 infection. A single record per CDR3 protein comes from TCRdb applying MiXCR to the 5' RACE reads. In the table there are 60,000 or so distinct CDR3 sequences, approximately 9% of which are singletons. The sequencing input was whole blood. The receptors originated from an adult who was a healthcare worker with PCR-confirmed SARS-CoV-2 infection or an uninfected control (not recorded which). Each CDR3 is given with its conserved first and last residue. The order of the fields is J gene, D gene, clone size, V gene, CDR3 protein, CDR3 DNA. D genes are given only for firm matches. Some rows have no size entry. The others give once, few or many, or a class for an expanded clone.

TRBJ1-1	.	few	TRBV20-1	CSASLQGGGDTEAFF	TGCAGTGCTAGTCTTCAGGGAGGGGGTGACACTGAAGCTTTCTTT
TRBJ1-2	TRBD1	few	TRBV18	CASSPGQGNYGYTF	TGTGCCAGCTCACCCGGACAGGGCAACTATGGCTACACCTTC
TRBJ2-1	TRBD1	few	TRBV7-9	CANRGTGGPYNEQFF	TGTGCCAACAGGGGGACAGGGGGCCCCTACAATGAGCAGTTCTTC
TRBJ2-3	.	few	TRBV19	CASNSGGMSTDTQYF	TGTGCCAGTAATAGCGGAGGGATGAGCACAGATACGCAGTATTTT
TRBJ2-7	TRBD2	many	TRBV29-1	CSVDTSGYEQYF	TGCAGCGTTGACACTAGCGGTTACGAGCAGTACTTC
TRBJ1-6	.	many	TRBV7-9	CASSPTIYNSPLHF	TGTGCCAGCAGCCCCACCATCTACAATTCACCCCTCCACTTT
TRBJ2-1	.	.	TRBV20-1	CSARVIKGVMAYNEQFF	TGCAGTGCTAGAGTAATTAAGGGGGTCATGGCCTACAATGAGCAGTTCTTC
TRBJ2-7	.	many	TRBV4-2	CASSQVGGSYEQYF	TGTGCCAGCAGCCAAGTCGGCGGATCCTACGAGCAGTACTTC
TRBJ1-5	.	few	TRBV6-2/TRBV6-3	CASSYGQEANQPQHF	TGTGCCAGCAGTTACGGGCAGGAAGCCAATCAGCCCCAGCATTTT
TRBJ1-3	.	.	TRBV3-1	CASRHAGSENTIYF	TGTGCCAGCAGACACGCAGGGTCTGAAAACACCATATATTTT
TRBJ2-3	.	.	TRBV11-2	CASSLGSLSPTDTQYF	TGTGCCAGCAGCTTAGGGTCTTTAAGCCCCACAGATACGCAGTATTTT
TRBJ2-1	.	many	TRBV29-1	CSVVFNEQFF	TGCAGCGTTGTATTCAATGAGCAGTTCTTC
TRBJ2-7	TRBD2	many	TRBV20-1	CSAAGLAGALGYEQYF	TGCAGTGCGGCCGGACTAGCGGGAGCCTTGGGTTACGAGCAGTACTTC
TRBJ2-1	.	many	TRBV10-2	CASCSGDSYNEQFF	TGCGCCAGCTGTTCAGGGGATTCCTACAATGAGCAGTTCTTC
TRBJ1-1	.	.	TRBV7-9	CASSLVAGGNTEAFF	TGTGCCAGCAGCTTAGTGGCAGGAGGGAACACTGAAGCTTTCTTT
TRBJ1-3	.	few	TRBV7-2	CASSLSVGPTGNTIYF	TGTGCCAGCAGCTTATCAGTGGGCCCGACTGGAAACACCATATATTTT
TRBJ2-3	TRBD2	few	TRBV7-2	CASSRRLAGARGTDTQYF	TGTGCCAGCAGCCGTAGACTAGCGGGGGCGCGGGGCACAGATACGCAGTATTTT
TRBJ2-1	TRBD1	.	TRBV27	CASSFGTGYDYEQFF	TGTGCCAGCAGTTTCGGGACAGGGTACGACTATGAGCAGTTCTTC
TRBJ2-1	TRBD1	.	TRBV4-1	CASSQDNGQGVWNEQFF	TGCGCCAGCAGCCAAGATAATGGACAGGGGGTTTGGAATGAGCAGTTCTTC
TRBJ2-1	.	few	TRBV4-2	CASSQAFMRERQFF	TGTGCCAGCAGCCAAGCCTTTATGAGGGAACGGCAGTTCTTC
TRBJ1-1	TRBD1	.	TRBV10-2	CASSLPGGAEAFF	TGCGCCAGCAGCCTGCCAGGGGGGGCTGAAGCTTTCTTT
TRBJ1-1	TRBD1	.	TRBV10-3	CAIRDRTNTEAFF	TGTGCCATCAGGGACAGGACGAACACTGAAGCTTTCTTT
TRBJ1-1	.	.	TRBV14	CASSSGVGTEAFF	TGTGCCAGCAGCTCGGGGGTAGGCACTGAAGCTTTCTTT
TRBJ2-3	TRBD2	.	TRBV12-3/TRBV12-4	CASSFYSGSFKDTQYF	TGTGCCAGCAGTTTTTATAGCGGGAGCTTTAAAGATACGCAGTATTTT
TRBJ2-2	.	many	TRBV15	CATSRPEQGGTGELFF	TGTGCCACCAGCAGGCCCGAGCAGGGAGGCACCGGGGAGCTGTTTTTT
TRBJ2-4	.	many	TRBV28	CASSLFHGLGNIQYF	TGTGCCAGCAGTTTATTTCACGGGCTTGGGAACATTCAGTACTTC
TRBJ1-1	TRBD1	.	TRBV4-2	CASSLGTGPHTEAFF	TGTGCCAGCAGCCTGGGGACAGGGCCCCACACTGAAGCTTTCTTT
TRBJ2-7	.	few	TRBV4-1	CASSQALGGNYEQYF	TGCGCCAGCAGCCAAGCCCTAGGGGGGAACTACGAGCAGTACTTC
TRBJ1-5	.	few	TRBV29-1	CSVGKGADQPQHF	TGCAGCGTTGGAAAAGGGGCGGATCAGCCCCAGCATTTT
TRBJ2-7	TRBD1	.	TRBV6-5	CASKTGGQGPGEQYF	TGTGCCAGCAAAACAGGCGGACAGGGTCCGGGCGAGCAGTACTTC
TRBJ2-2	TRBD2	many	TRBV10-3	CAISQTSGNTGELFF	TGTGCCATCAGTCAGACTAGCGGGAACACCGGGGAGCTGTTTTTT
TRBJ2-7	.	.	TRBV7-3	CASRRDLWMRYEQYF	TGTGCCAGTAGGCGGGACCTATGGATGAGGTACGAGCAGTACTTC